This TCR beta chain appears in the sequencing data of a study of chemoradiotherapy in HPV16-positive cancers. Looking at the study overall: Candidate HPV-specific clones and shared TCR motifs came from two HPV16-positive patients.

The CDR3 sequence is 11 residues long. Germline lookup yields CDR1 GTSNPN and CDR2 SVGIG (reference sequence). Between the trimmed V and J ends, which lost 5 bases and 0 bases, there was a span of 4 bases. Repertoires were sampled repeatedly during chemoradiotherapy. On this clone: Antigen unknown.

Using immunoSEQ multiplex PCR, the repertoire was profiled, and TCRdb retains in-frame clones only, with some absent. The table has approximately 9,000 clones, roughly 71% seen once. Notes on the study in general: Candidate HPV-specific clones and E7-related TCR motifs grew in tumor during treatment. Only a couple of HPV16-positive patients supplied the functional HPV-specificity definition.

This specimen was tumor tissue, taken from a patient who underwent chemoradiotherapy. The chain uses TRBV30 and TRBJ1-1; no definite D call. This receptor was identified in a human donor with HPV-associated anogenital cancer. This chain's CDR3 is CAWAVNTEAFF. For the CDR3, the DNA is TGTGCCTGGGCAGTGAACACTGAAGCTTTCTTT.